Each of the 31 T cell receptor beta chains below was sequenced from the same sample in a study of T-cell memory formation after mild COVID-19. TCRdb analysed the 5' RACE reads with MiXCR anew, one entry per CDR3 protein. The top ten hold around 13% of the sample, which has approximately 430,000 distinct CDR3 sequences, more than 20% seen once. Sequencing input: PBMCs or a T cell subset sorted from them (not recorded which). These receptors all come from an adult woman who had mild COVID-19 (a few samples of this study predate the infection). Cell type and time point are not known.

This clonotype was detected only a few times. The chain uses TRBV20-1 and TRBJ1-4; no firm D call. Looked up from germline, CDR1 is DFQATT and CDR2 is SNEGSKA (reference sequence). The CDR3 length is 13 residues. V was cut by 3 bases and J by 6 bases, with 11 bases left in between. CDR3 sequence: CSASTPLHEKLFF. CDR3 DNA: TGCAGTGCTAGTACGCCCCTCCATGAAAAACTGTTTTTT.

V and J are TRBV12-3 or TRBV12-4 and TRBJ1-4; 7 nucleotides align to TRBD1. Trimming cost V 5 bases and J 8 bases; bases outside gene matches: 8. This CDR3 comprises 14 residues. CDR3 residues: CASSQTGRLEKLFF. DNA of the CDR3: TGTGCCAGCAGTCAGACAGGGAGGTTGGAAAAACTGTTTTTT.

This chain links TRBV9 with TRBJ2-3; 9 nucleotides agree with TRBD2. V lost 3 bases and J lost 1; bases outside the gene matches: 12. This CDR3 comprises 18 residues. Germline CDR1 is SGDLS and CDR2 is YYNGEE. In DNA form, the CDR3 reads TGTGCCAGCAGCGCCCGCCCGGGGGTAGCGGGGGGCACAGATACGCAGTATTTT. Translation: CASSARPGVAGGTDTQYF.

The chain couples TRBV27 to TRBJ2-3, with D hard to call. The V gene's germline CDR1 is MNHEY and CDR2 SMNVEV (reference sequence). V dropped 3 bases and J dropped 0 bases, with 7 bases sitting between them. CDR3 size: 14 residues. The CDR3 sequence: CASSFVSSTDTQYF. The CDR3 region has the DNA TGTGCCAGCAGTTTTGTCTCGAGCACAGATACGCAGTATTTT.

This clonotype has only a few counts. The chain couples TRBV12-3 or TRBV12-4 to TRBJ2-3; a possible D gene is TRBD2 (6 bases). V was shortened by 4 bases and J by 4 bases, with 15 bases between the two germline ends. This CDR3 is built from 15 residues. CDR3: CASSYYRGRADTQYF. For the CDR3, the DNA is TGTGCCAGCAGTTACTACCGGGGGAGAGCAGATACGCAGTATTTT.

This clonotype turned up a few times. The rearrangement uses TRBV5-1 and TRBJ1-2; perhaps TRBD1 as D (6 bases). The V end was cut by 4 bases, the J end by 5 bases, with 21 bases between. The CDR3 contains 16 residues. CDR1 and CDR2 from the germline V gene are SGHRS and YFSETQ. In DNA form, the CDR3 reads TGCGCCAGCAGCGACCTAAGCACAGGGCGGAGGTATGGCTACACCTTC. Amino acid sequence: CASSDLSTGRRYGYTF. The variable domain in full, completed from reference TRBV5-1 and TRBJ1-2, reads KAGVTQTPRYLIKTRGQQVTLSCSPISGHRSVSWYQQTPGQGLQFLFEYFSETQRNKGNFPGRFSGRQFSNSRSEMNVSTLELGDSALYLCASSDLSTGRRYGYTFGSGTRLTVV.

The table lists this clonotype with a few counts. The chain uses TRBV29-1 and TRBJ1-1, with TRBD1 matching 7 bases. The germline V gene encodes CDR1 SQVTM and CDR2 ANQGSEA. The CDR3 runs 13 residues. V lost 3 bases to trimming and J lost 5 bases; unmatched junction nucleotides: 6. CDR3 in DNA: TGCAGCGTTGATGAGGGGGCCGGGACTGAAGCTTTCTTT. It translates to CSVDEGAGTEAFF.

This clonotype was seen only a few times. This chain links TRBV7-6 with TRBJ2-5; the D call may be TRBD1 or TRBD2 (5 bases each). Trimming took 4 bases from V and 1 from J, leaving 7 bases between them. The germline V gene has CDR1 SGHVS and CDR2 FNYEAQ. The CDR3 extends over 13 amino acids. Here the CDR3 DNA reads TGTGCCAGCAGCTGGGACCTCCAAGAGACCCAGTACTTC. It translates to CASSWDLQETQYF. Full variable domain (rest looked up from reference TRBV7-6 and TRBJ2-5): GAGVSQSPRYKVTKRGQDVALRCDPISGHVSLYWYRQALGQGPEFLTYFNYEAQQDKSGLPNDRFSAERPEGSISTLTIQRTEQRDSAMYRCASSWDLQETQYFGPGTRLLVL.

The rearrangement uses TRBV10-3 and TRBJ2-7; 9 positions match TRBD1. Germline values: CDR1 ENHRY, CDR2 SYGVKD. V lost 4 bases and J lost 2; bases outside the gene matches: 6. This CDR3 contains 15 residues. The CDR3 loop is CAISAPGQGPYEQYF. The CDR3 DNA reads as TGTGCCATCAGTGCCCCGGGACAGGGACCCTACGAGCAGTACTTC.

This clonotype was counted only a few times. The chain employs TRBV20-1 and TRBJ2-3, with D perhaps matching TRBD2 (5 bases). The CDR3 runs 15 residues. V lost 1 base to trimming and J lost 3 bases, with 14 bases between them. Per the germline V gene, CDR1 is DFQATT and CDR2 is SNEGSKA (reference sequence). The CDR3: CSARGAEVPTDTQYF. Written as DNA, the CDR3 is TGCAGTGCTAGAGGAGCGGAGGTGCCGACAGATACGCAGTATTTT.

This clonotype was found a few times. The J gene is TRBJ1-2, the V gene TRBV9, with TRBD1 matching 8 bases. The CDR3 covers 14 residues. V shed 0 bases, J shed 8 bases, and the junction held 6 bases outside the gene matches. The V gene's germline CDR1 is SGDLS and CDR2 YYNGEE. Here the CDR3 reads CASSVEQGEGGYTF. The CDR3 coding sequence is TGTGCCAGCAGCGTAGAACAGGGGGAAGGCGGCTACACCTTC.

This clonotype was counted many times. The V call is TRBV11-2, the J call TRBJ2-1; TRBD2 matches 8 bases. V lost 0 bases to trimming and J lost 7 bases; unmatched junction nucleotides: 2. CDR1 is SGHAT, CDR2 FQNNGV, per germline. There are 14 residues in the CDR3. The CDR3 coding sequence is TGTGCCAGCAGCTTAGACCGGGGGGGTAATGAGCAGTTCTTC. Translating gives CASSLDRGGNEQFF.

V usage is TRBV20-1 and J usage is TRBJ2-6, with 11 bases that match TRBD1. In germline, CDR1 is DFQATT, CDR2 SNEGSKA (reference sequence). The CDR3 extends over 19 amino acids. J was trimmed by 0 bases and V by 5 bases; bases with no gene match: 12. CDR3 DNA sequence: TGCAGTGCTTGTCCGCCGGGACAGGGGGGTCTCTCTGGGGCCAACGTCCTGACTTTC. Its protein product is CSACPPGQGGLSGANVLTF.

This clonotype was seen a handful of times. This chain joins TRBV25-1 and TRBJ2-1; 12 bases agree with TRBD2. CDR3 length: 15 residues. V gave up 7 bases and J gave up 2 bases; unmatched junction bases: 3. Germline V gene lookup returns CDR1 MGHDK and CDR2 SYGVNS. CDR3 DNA sequence: TGTGCCAGCAACCGACTAGCGGGAGCCTACAATGAGCAGTTCTTC. Translated: CASNRLAGAYNEQFF.

The CDR3 sequence: CASSQLMVHTF. The DNA of the CDR3 is TGTGCCAGCAGCCAACTTATGGTCCACACCTTC. V usage is TRBV3-1 and J usage is TRBJ1-2; no definite D call. V lost 2 bases and J lost 12, with 10 bases in between. The germline gives CDR1 LGHDT, CDR2 YNNKEL (reference sequence). The CDR3 runs 11 residues.

The J gene is TRBJ2-3, the V gene TRBV11-3; tentatively, D is TRBD2 (5 bases). Trimming took 0 bases from V and 4 from J, leaving 20 bases between them. This CDR3 contains 18 residues. Germline lookup yields CDR1 SGHNT and CDR2 YENEEA. The CDR3 reads CASSLDRGRRRTADTQYF. The CDR3 bases are TGTGCCAGCAGCTTAGATCGCGGGCGAAGGCGGACGGCAGATACGCAGTATTTT.

This sequence joins TRBV30 and TRBJ2-5; either TRBD1 or TRBD2 may supply D (5 bases each). The CDR3 is 16 residues long. Germline-derived CDR1 and CDR2 are GTSNPN and SVGIG (reference sequence). Trimming shortened V by 0 bases and J by 5 bases, and 19 bases separated the two germline ends. CDR3 loop: CAWSVLLVGTGETQYF. DNA for the CDR3: TGTGCCTGGAGTGTCCTCCTCGTCGGGACCGGGGAGACCCAGTACTTC.

The V call is TRBV2, the J call TRBJ2-3, with D possibly called TRBD1 or TRBD2 (5 bases each). The CDR3 is 16 residues long. V shed 4 bases and J shed 1 base, with 15 bases lying between them. Looked up from germline, CDR1 is SNHLY and CDR2 is FYNNEI. CDR3 nucleotide sequence: TGTGCCAGCAGTGGGGACCGGACAAAAGGCACAGATACGCAGTATTTT. It translates to CASSGDRTKGTDTQYF.

This clonotype occurred a few times. This rearrangement joins TRBV24-1 to TRBJ2-3; TRBD1 might be the D (6 bases). Germline V gives CDR1 KGHDR, CDR2 SFDVKD. The CDR3 extends over 13 amino acids. Trimming pared 1 base from V and 8 bases from J, leaving 9 bases between. In DNA form, the CDR3 reads TGTGCCACCAGTGATTTACAGGGTGGTACGCAGTATTTT. This gives the protein CATSDLQGGTQYF.

Only a few counts were recorded for this clonotype. The chain is built from TRBV10-3 and TRBJ2-1; D possibly corresponds to TRBD2 (6 bases). Trimming left V 0 bases short and J 7 bases short, with 13 bases between. Germline CDR1 and CDR2: ENHRY and SYGVKD. CDR3 size: 15 residues. Here the CDR3 DNA reads TGTGCCATCAGTGAGTCCCGGGGGAGGTGGAATGAGCAGTTCTTC. Protein sequence: CAISESRGRWNEQFF.

In its sample, this clonotype was seen a few times. V gene TRBV24-1 combines with J gene TRBJ2-1; D is possibly TRBD2 (5 bases). This CDR3 comprises 14 residues. CDR1 KGHDR and CDR2 SFDVKD come from the germline V gene. The V end lost 9 bases, the J end lost 1 base, and 12 bases lay between the germline ends. The chain's CDR3 is CATAVGGSYNEQFF. As DNA, the CDR3 is TGTGCCACCGCAGTAGGAGGTTCCTACAATGAGCAGTTCTTC.

This clonotype showed up just a few times. The V and J genes are TRBV5-1 and TRBJ2-2; 14 bases fit TRBD2. V dropped 4 bases and J dropped 5; count of bases not matched to a gene: 7. The CDR3 runs to 17 residues. Germline V gene data show CDR1 as SGHRS and CDR2 as YFSETQ. CDR3: CASSLGTSGSRTGELFF. The CDR3, as DNA: TGCGCCAGCAGCCTCGGGACTAGCGGGAGTCGGACCGGGGAGCTGTTTTTT.

This clonotype has more than one count but fewer than ten. The chain carries TRBV20-1 and TRBJ2-1, with D perhaps TRBD2 (5 bases). Per the germline V gene, CDR1 is DFQATT and CDR2 is SNEGSKA (reference sequence). Trimming removed 5 bases from V and 5 bases from J, with 13 bases in between. This CDR3 is 13 amino acids long. The CDR3 DNA is TGCAGTGCTTTAGGGCCGGGGAACAATGAGCAGTTCTTC. Its translation: CSALGPGNNEQFF.

The rearrangement links TRBV29-1 to TRBJ1-5; 8 bases line up with TRBD1. CDR1 and CDR2 (germline): SQVTM, ANQGSEA. The trim removed 6 bases at V and 3 bases at J, leaving 10 bases unmatched. This CDR3 comprises 15 residues. The CDR3 DNA follows: TGCAGCGTCCAATTGGACAGGGTACCCAATCAGCCCCAGCATTTT. This encodes CSVQLDRVPNQPQHF.

The chain's CDR3 is CASSQDDGDEQFF. The CDR3 DNA reads TGCGCCAGCAGCCAAGACGATGGCGATGAGCAGTTCTTC. The V call is TRBV4-3, the J call TRBJ2-1; no clear D gene. Germline V CDR1 and CDR2: LGHNA, YSLEER. The CDR3 consists of 13 residues. Trimming cost V 0 bases and J 8 bases, with 8 bases left between them.

The chain carries TRBV25-1 and TRBJ2-2, with 7 bases aligning to TRBD2. Germline assignment: CDR1 MGHDK and CDR2 SYGVNS. The junction had 1 base not matched to a gene; V was cut back by 3 bases and J by 6 bases. The CDR3 spans 13 residues. The CDR3 here is CASSDAGAGELFF. Here the CDR3 DNA reads TGTGCCAGCAGTGACGCGGGGGCCGGGGAGCTGTTTTTT.

As to this clonotype: The junction and the germline gene differ at one end; a read error may be behind it. This sequence joins TRBV12-3 or TRBV12-4 and TRBJ2-7; unclear D gene. CDR3 size: 12 residues. Here the CDR3 reads CASSLASFEQYF. The DNA of the CDR3 is TGTGCCAGCAGTTTAGCCTCCTTCGAGCAGTACTTC.

This clonotype was found a few times. This chain joins TRBV12-3 or TRBV12-4 and TRBJ2-2, with D maybe TRBD2 (5 bases). V was cut by 2 bases and J by 7 bases, with 11 bases left in between. This CDR3 is built from 14 residues. The CDR3 sequence: CASSLTGRIGELFF. Here the CDR3 DNA reads TGTGCCAGCAGTTTAACGGGGAGAATCGGGGAGCTGTTTTTT.

V usage is TRBV14 and J usage is TRBJ2-3, with TRBD2 identical over 7 bases. The CDR3 spans 16 residues. Germline values: CDR1 SGHDN, CDR2 FVKESK. The V and J ends lost 2 bases and 3 bases, in that order; junction bases with no gene match: 8. The CDR3 loop is CASSQKRWRETDTQYF. As DNA, the CDR3 is TGTGCCAGCAGCCAAAAAAGGTGGCGGGAGACAGATACGCAGTATTTT.

This clonotype was seen a handful of times. The chain couples TRBV15 to TRBJ2-7; a possible D gene is TRBD1 (5 bases). Germline loops: CDR1 LNHNV, CDR2 YYDKDF (reference sequence). The CDR3 has 14 amino acids. The V end was cut by 0 bases, the J end by 5 bases, with 11 bases between. This CDR3 reads CATSRDVGPNEQYF. CDR3 DNA: TGTGCCACCAGCAGAGATGTGGGGCCCAACGAGCAGTACTTC.

This clonotype occurred a few times. The chain combines TRBV6-2 or TRBV6-3 with TRBJ2-7, with 10 positions matching TRBD2. CDR1 is MNHEY and CDR2 is SVGEGT in the germline V gene. The CDR3 runs to 15 residues. Losses at the gene ends were 0 bases for V and 6 bases for J; bases not matched to a gene: 5. The CDR3 loop is CASSYSGTSVSEQYF. The CDR3 DNA sequence: TGTGCCAGCAGTTACTCCGGGACTAGCGTCTCCGAGCAGTACTTC.